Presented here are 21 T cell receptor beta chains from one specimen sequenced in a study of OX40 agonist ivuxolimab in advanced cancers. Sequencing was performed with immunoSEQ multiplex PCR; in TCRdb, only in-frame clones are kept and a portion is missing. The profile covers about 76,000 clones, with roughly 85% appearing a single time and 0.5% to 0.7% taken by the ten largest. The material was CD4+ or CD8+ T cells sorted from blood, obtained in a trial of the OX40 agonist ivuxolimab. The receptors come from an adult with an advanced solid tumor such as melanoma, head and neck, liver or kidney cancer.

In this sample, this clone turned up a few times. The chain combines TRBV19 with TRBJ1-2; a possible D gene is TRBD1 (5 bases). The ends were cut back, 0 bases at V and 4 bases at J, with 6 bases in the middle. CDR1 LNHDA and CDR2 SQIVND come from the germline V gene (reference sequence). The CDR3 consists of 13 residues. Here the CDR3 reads CASSIDDSYGYTF. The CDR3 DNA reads TGTGCCAGTAGTATAGATGACAGCTATGGCTACACCTTC.

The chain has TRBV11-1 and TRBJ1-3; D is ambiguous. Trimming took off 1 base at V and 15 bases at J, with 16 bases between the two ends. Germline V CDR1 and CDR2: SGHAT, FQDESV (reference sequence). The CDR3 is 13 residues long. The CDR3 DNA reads TGTGCCAGCAGCTTAGGAGTCGGCGCGGGGAGATATTTT. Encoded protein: CASSLGVGAGRYF.

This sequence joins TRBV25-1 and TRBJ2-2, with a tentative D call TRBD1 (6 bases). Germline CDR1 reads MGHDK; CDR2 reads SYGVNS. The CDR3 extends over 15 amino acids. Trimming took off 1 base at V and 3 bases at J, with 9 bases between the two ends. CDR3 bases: TGTGCCAGCAGTGAATGGGCAGGGGACACCGGGGAGCTGTTTTTT. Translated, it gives CASSEWAGDTGELFF.

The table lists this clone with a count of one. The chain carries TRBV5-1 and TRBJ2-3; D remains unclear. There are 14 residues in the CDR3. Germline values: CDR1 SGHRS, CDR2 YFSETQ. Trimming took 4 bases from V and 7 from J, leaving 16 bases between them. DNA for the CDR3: TGCGCCAGCAGCCTTCCGGATACAGACCATACGCAGTATTTT. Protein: CASSLPDTDHTQYF.

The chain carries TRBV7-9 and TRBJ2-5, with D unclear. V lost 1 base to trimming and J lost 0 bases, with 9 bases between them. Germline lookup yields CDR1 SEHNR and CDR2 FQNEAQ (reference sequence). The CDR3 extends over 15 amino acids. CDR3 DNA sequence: TGTGCCAGCAGCTTAGTAATACAGTACCAAGAGACCCAGTACTTC. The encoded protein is CASSLVIQYQETQYF. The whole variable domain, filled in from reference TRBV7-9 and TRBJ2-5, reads DTGVSQNPRHKITKRGQNVTFRCDPISEHNRLYWYRQTLGQGPEFLTYFQNEAQLEKSRLLSDRFSAERPKGSFSTLEIQRTEQGDSAMYLCASSLVIQYQETQYFGPGTRLLVL.

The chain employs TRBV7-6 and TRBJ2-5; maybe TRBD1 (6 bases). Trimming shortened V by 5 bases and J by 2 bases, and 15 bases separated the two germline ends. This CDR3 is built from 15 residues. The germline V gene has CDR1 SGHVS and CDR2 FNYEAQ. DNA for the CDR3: TGTGCCAGCAGCGGCCTCGGAAGGGGGCAAGAGACCCAGTACTTC. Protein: CASSGLGRGQETQYF.

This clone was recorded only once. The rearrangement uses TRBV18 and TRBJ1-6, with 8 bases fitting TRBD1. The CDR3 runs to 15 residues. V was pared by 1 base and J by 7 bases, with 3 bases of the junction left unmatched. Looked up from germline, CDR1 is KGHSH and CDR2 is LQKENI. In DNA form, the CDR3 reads TGTGCCAGCTCACCACGGGGACAGGCCAATTCACCCCTCCACTTT. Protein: CASSPRGQANSPLHF.

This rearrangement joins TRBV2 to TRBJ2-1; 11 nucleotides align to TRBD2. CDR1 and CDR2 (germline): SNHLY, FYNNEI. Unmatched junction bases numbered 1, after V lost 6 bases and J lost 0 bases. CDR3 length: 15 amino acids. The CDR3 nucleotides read TGTGCCAGCAGAACTAGCGGGGGCTCCTACAATGAGCAGTTCTTC. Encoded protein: CASRTSGGSYNEQFF.

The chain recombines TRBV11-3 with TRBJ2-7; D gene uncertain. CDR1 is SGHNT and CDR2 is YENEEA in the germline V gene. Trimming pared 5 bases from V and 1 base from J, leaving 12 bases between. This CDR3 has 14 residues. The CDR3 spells CASSQDGNSYEQYF. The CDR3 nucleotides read TGTGCCAGCAGCCAGGACGGAAATTCCTACGAGCAGTACTTC.

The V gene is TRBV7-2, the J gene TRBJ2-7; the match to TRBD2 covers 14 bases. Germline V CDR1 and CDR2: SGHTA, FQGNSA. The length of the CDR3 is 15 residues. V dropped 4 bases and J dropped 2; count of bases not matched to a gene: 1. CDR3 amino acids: CASSSTSGGAYEQYF. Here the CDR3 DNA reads TGTGCCAGCAGCTCGACTAGCGGGGGGGCCTACGAGCAGTACTTC. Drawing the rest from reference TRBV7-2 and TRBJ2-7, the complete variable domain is GAGVSQSPSNKVTEKGKDVELRCDPISGHTALYWYRQSLGQGLEFLIYFQGNSAPDKSGLPSDRFSAERTGGSVSTLTIQRTQQEDSAVYLCASSSTSGGAYEQYFGPGTRLTVT.

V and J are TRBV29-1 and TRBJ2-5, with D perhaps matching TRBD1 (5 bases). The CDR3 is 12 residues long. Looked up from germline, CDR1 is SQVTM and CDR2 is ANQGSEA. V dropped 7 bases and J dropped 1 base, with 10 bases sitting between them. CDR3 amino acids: CSGGRAQETQYF. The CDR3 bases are TGCAGCGGGGGCAGGGCCCAAGAGACCCAGTACTTC.

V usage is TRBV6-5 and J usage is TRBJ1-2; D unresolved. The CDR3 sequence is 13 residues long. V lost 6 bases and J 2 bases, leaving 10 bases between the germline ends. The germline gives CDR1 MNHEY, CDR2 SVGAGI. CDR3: CASRQDLNYGYTF. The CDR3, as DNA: TGTGCCAGCAGACAAGACCTAAACTATGGCTACACCTTC.

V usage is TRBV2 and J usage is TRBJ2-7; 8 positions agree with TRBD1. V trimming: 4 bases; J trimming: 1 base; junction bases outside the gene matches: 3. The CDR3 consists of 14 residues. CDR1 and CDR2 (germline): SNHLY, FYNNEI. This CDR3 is CASSADRASYEQYF. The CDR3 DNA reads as TGTGCCAGCAGTGCGGACAGGGCTTCCTACGAGCAGTACTTC.

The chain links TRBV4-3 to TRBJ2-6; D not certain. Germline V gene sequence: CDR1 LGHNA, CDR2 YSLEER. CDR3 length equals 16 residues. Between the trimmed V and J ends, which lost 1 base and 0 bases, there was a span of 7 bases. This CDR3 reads CASSQGRYSGANVLTF. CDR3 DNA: TGCGCCAGCAGCCAAGGACGGTACTCTGGGGCCAACGTCCTGACTTTC.

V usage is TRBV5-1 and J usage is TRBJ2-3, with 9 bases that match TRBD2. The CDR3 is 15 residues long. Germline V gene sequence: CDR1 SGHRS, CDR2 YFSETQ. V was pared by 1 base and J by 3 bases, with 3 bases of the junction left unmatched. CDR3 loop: CASSLSAGGTDTQYF. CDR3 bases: TGCGCCAGCAGCTTGTCTGCGGGGGGGACAGATACGCAGTATTTT.

Written as DNA, the CDR3 is TGTGCCAGCAGTTACTCTAGTAACCTAGGGACTGAAGCTTTCTTT. It yields the protein CASSYSSNLGTEAFF. The rearrangement joins TRBV6-5 to TRBJ1-1, with unresolved D. CDR1 MNHEY and CDR2 SVGAGI come from the germline V gene. Trimming left V 0 bases short and J 5 bases short, with 13 bases between. The CDR3 covers 15 residues.

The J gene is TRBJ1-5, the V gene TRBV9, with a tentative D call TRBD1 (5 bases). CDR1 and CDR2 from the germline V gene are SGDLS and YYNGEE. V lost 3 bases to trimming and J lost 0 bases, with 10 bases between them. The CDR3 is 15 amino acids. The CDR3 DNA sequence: TGTGCCAGCAGCGCCCGGGGGGGTAGCAATCAGCCCCAGCATTTT. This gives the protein CASSARGGSNQPQHF.

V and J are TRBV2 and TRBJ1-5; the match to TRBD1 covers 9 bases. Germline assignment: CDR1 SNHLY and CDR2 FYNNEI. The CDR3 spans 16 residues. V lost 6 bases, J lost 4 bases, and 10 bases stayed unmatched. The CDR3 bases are TGTGCCAGCAGACCCCACAGGGGGCGCGGAAATCAGCCCCAGCATTTT. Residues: CASRPHRGRGNQPQHF. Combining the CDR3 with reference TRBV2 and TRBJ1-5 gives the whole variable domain EPEVTQTPSHQVTQMGQEVILRCVPISNHLYFYWYRQILGQKVEFLVSFYNNEISEKSEIFDDQFSVERPDGSNFTLKIRSTKLEDSAMYFCASRPHRGRGNQPQHFGDGTRLSIL.

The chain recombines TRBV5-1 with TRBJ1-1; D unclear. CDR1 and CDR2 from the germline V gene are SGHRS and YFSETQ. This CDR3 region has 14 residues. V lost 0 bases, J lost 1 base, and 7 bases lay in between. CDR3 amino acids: CASSLAPGNTEAFF. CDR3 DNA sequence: TGCGCCAGCAGCTTGGCACCAGGGAACACTGAAGCTTTCTTT. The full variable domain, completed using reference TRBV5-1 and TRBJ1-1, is KAGVTQTPRYLIKTRGQQVTLSCSPISGHRSVSWYQQTPGQGLQFLFEYFSETQRNKGNFPGRFSGRQFSNSRSEMNVSTLELGDSALYLCASSLAPGNTEAFFGQGTRLTVV.

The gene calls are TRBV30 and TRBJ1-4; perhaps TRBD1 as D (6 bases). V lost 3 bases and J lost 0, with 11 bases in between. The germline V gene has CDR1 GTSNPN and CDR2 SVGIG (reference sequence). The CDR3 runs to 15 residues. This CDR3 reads CAWREQGATNEKLFF. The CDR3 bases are TGTGCCTGGAGGGAACAGGGCGCAACTAATGAAAAACTGTTTTTT.

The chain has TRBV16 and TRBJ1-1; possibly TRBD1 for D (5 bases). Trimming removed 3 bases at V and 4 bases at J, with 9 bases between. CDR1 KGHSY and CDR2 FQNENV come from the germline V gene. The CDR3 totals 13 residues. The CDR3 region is CASSHTGVTEAFF. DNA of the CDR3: TGTGCCAGCAGCCATACAGGCGTCACTGAAGCTTTCTTT.